This is a list of T cell receptor beta chains from one sample in a study of T-cell reconstitution after alpha-beta-depleted transplantation in children. TCRdb redid the calling of the PCR reads with MiXCR, one entry per CDR3 protein. Of some 840,000 distinct CDR3 sequences listed, around 15% are singletons. The sample in question was PBMCs, mostly from graft donor cells, obtained 360 days after TCRalphabeta/CD19-depleted stem cell transplant. These receptors originate from a male patient younger than 18 who had a stem cell transplant for acute lymphoblastic leukemia, so the T cells may come from the graft donor. Both conserved end residues are part of each CDR3. Fields, in order: CDR3 length, D gene, J gene, clone size, V gene, CDR3 protein, CDR3 DNA. The D gene is left open where the match is weak. Clone size is shown for a subset of rows, as once, few, many or a class of expanded clone.

14 | . | TRBJ2-3 | few | TRBV29-1 | CSVGPGRSTDTQYF | TGCAGCGTTGGGCCGGGACGGAGCACAGATACGCAGTATTTT
14 | TRBD1 | TRBJ2-7 | . | TRBV29-1 | CSVGGQGVSYEQYF | TGCAGCGTCGGCGGACAGGGGGTGTCCTACGAGCAGTACTTC
14 | TRBD1 | TRBJ1-1 | few | TRBV15 | CATSRVARGSEAFF | TGTGCCACCAGCAGAGTCGCCAGGGGGTCTGAAGCTTTCTTT
13 | TRBD1 | TRBJ2-2 | few | TRBV28 | CASTLQGTGELFF | TGTGCCAGCACCTTACAGGGGACCGGGGAGCTGTTTTTT
14 | . | TRBJ2-5 | . | TRBV5-1 | CASTTGGAQETQYF | TGCGCCAGCACTACCGGGGGAGCTCAAGAGACCCAGTACTTC
15 | . | TRBJ2-1 | few | TRBV9 | CASSVMGLPYNEQFF | TGTGCCAGCAGCGTAATGGGGCTCCCCTACAATGAGCAGTTCTTC
16 | . | TRBJ2-1 | once | TRBV9 | CASSGASTRDYNEQFF | TGTGCCAGCAGCGGAGCTTCAACTAGAGACTACAATGAGCAGTTCTTC
13 | . | TRBJ1-5 | . | TRBV6-1 | CASSEREVQPQHF | TGTGCCAGCAGTGAGAGAGAGGTTCAGCCCCAGCATTTT
13 | . | TRBJ1-5 | . | TRBV7-2 | CASSPRSGQPQHF | TGTGCCAGCAGCCCAAGAAGTGGTCAGCCCCAGCATTTT
17 | . | TRBJ1-2 | . | TRBV11-2 | CASSEVLGWATLYGYTF | TGTGCCAGCAGCGAGGTTCTGGGGTGGGCCACCCTCTATGGCTACACCTTC
14 | . | TRBJ2-5 | few | TRBV5-1 | CASSLGVGQETQYF | TGCGCCAGCAGCTTGGGCGTAGGACAAGAGACCCAGTACTTC
17 | . | TRBJ2-1 | few | TRBV20-1 | CSARVHQGGSPYNEQFF | TGCAGTGCTAGAGTTCACCAAGGCGGATCACCCTACAATGAGCAGTTCTTC
16 | TRBD1 | TRBJ2-1 | few | TRBV3-1 | CASLPSQGFPYNEQFF | TGTGCCAGCTTACCTTCACAGGGGTTCCCTTACAATGAGCAGTTCTTC
14 | . | TRBJ2-7 | . | TRBV7-6 | CASSPVDGGYEQYF | TGTGCCAGCAGCCCCGTGGACGGGGGCTACGAGCAGTACTTC
13 | . | TRBJ2-5 | few | TRBV9 | CASSGRVGETQYF | TGTGCCAGCAGCGGCAGGGTGGGGGAGACCCAGTACTTC
15 | . | TRBJ1-3 | . | TRBV7-6 | CASSRTATSGNTIYF | TGTGCCAGCAGCCGGACAGCTACCTCTGGAAACACCATATATTTT
13 | TRBD2 | TRBJ2-7 | few | TRBV29-1 | CSVELGTSYEQYF | TGCAGCGTTGAGCTGGGGACTAGCTACGAGCAGTACTTC
15 | . | TRBJ2-2 | . | TRBV9 | CASSVDWGNTGELFF | TGTGCCAGCAGCGTAGACTGGGGGAACACCGGGGAGCTGTTTTTT
15 | . | TRBJ2-3 | . | TRBV5-1 | CASSLYGGTRDTQYF | TGCGCCAGCAGCTTGTATGGGGGAACAAGAGATACGCAGTATTTT
15 | TRBD2 | TRBJ2-1 | few | TRBV3-1 | CASSQVGASGNEQFF | TGTGCCAGCAGCCAAGTGGGGGCTAGCGGGAATGAGCAGTTCTTC
16 | . | TRBJ2-1 | . | TRBV3-1 | CASSLYGTGKADEQFF | TGTGCCAGCAGCCTCTACGGGACTGGTAAAGCCGATGAGCAGTTCTTC
18 | TRBD1 | TRBJ2-7 | . | TRBV5-1 | CASSSSRDRVGSSYEQYF | TGCGCCAGCAGCTCGTCCCGGGACAGGGTCGGAAGCTCCTACGAGCAGTACTTC
19 | . | TRBJ2-3 | many | TRBV11-2 | CASRPGLWRGKDSTDTQYF | TGTGCCAGCAGACCTGGCTTGTGGAGGGGGAAAGACAGCACAGATACGCAGTATTTT
15 | . | TRBJ2-3 | . | TRBV20-1 | CSASPHRFLTDTQYF | TGCAGTGCTAGCCCCCACAGGTTTCTCACAGATACGCAGTATTTT
13 | TRBD1 | TRBJ2-2 | few | TRBV19 | CATRQGFTGELFF | TGTGCCACCAGACAGGGGTTCACCGGGGAGCTGTTTTTT
15 | . | TRBJ2-5 | many | TRBV3-1 | CASSLSRTVTETQYF | TGTGCCAGCAGCCTCTCACGGACCGTAACGGAGACCCAGTACTTC
16 | . | TRBJ2-1 | . | TRBV5-1 | CASSLLAISSYNEQFF | TGCGCCAGCAGCCTATTAGCGATTAGCTCCTACAATGAGCAGTTCTTC
16 | TRBD1 | TRBJ2-3 | . | TRBV11-1 | CASSRMGDSLTDTQYF | TGTGCCAGCAGCAGGATGGGGGACAGCCTCACAGATACGCAGTATTTT
14 | TRBD1 | TRBJ1-5 | . | TRBV10-3 | CAISDGQGYQPQHF | TGTGCCATCAGTGATGGACAGGGCTATCAGCCCCAGCATTTT
13 | . | TRBJ1-2 | few | TRBV6-6 | CASSYSDSYGYTF | TGTGCCAGCAGTTACTCAGACAGCTATGGCTACACCTTC
17 | TRBD2 | TRBJ2-7 | . | TRBV12-3/TRBV12-4 | CASLWGSGNVRSYEQYF | TGTGCCAGCCTTTGGGGTAGCGGGAACGTGAGGTCCTACGAGCAGTACTTC
14 | TRBD1 | TRBJ2-1 | . | TRBV29-1 | CSSGGTGGRNEQFF | TGCAGCTCAGGCGGGACAGGGGGCAGGAATGAGCAGTTCTTC
16 | TRBD1 | TRBJ2-2 | few | TRBV9 | CASSQRTGEVVGELFF | TGTGCCAGCAGCCAGCGGACAGGGGAGGTGGTCGGGGAGCTGTTTTTT
14 | . | TRBJ1-5 | few | TRBV5-5 | CASSLGGPLEPQHF | TGTGCCAGCAGCTTGGGCGGGCCCTTGGAGCCCCAGCATTTT
11 | TRBD1 | TRBJ1-1 | few | TRBV20-1 | CSAGGGGPAFF | TGCAGTGCGGGAGGAGGGGGCCCAGCTTTCTTT
16 | TRBD1 | TRBJ2-1 | many | TRBV27 | CASSRQGVQTYNEQFF | TGTGCCAGCAGCAGGCAGGGGGTTCAGACCTACAATGAGCAGTTCTTC
16 | TRBD1 | TRBJ1-5 | few | TRBV27 | CASSGPGQGFNQPQHF | TGTGCCAGCAGTGGACCGGGACAGGGCTTCAATCAGCCCCAGCATTTT
12 | . | TRBJ1-1 | . | TRBV6-5 | CASRVGHTEAFF | TGTGCCAGCAGGGTGGGGCACACTGAAGCTTTCTTT
15 | . | TRBJ2-7 | few | TRBV9 | CASSAGGLFGYEQYF | TGTGCCAGCAGCGCCGGAGGCTTGTTTGGTTACGAGCAGTACTTC
14 | . | TRBJ2-7 | . | TRBV11-2 | CASSSFVRGGEQYF | TGTGCCAGCAGCTCATTCGTACGAGGGGGCGAGCAGTACTTC
14 | . | TRBJ2-7 | . | TRBV10-2 | CASNRHGRSYEQYF | TGCGCCAGCAATCGACATGGGCGCTCCTACGAGCAGTACTTC
15 | . | TRBJ2-2 | . | TRBV4-1 | CASSPSAGHAGELFF | TGCGCCAGCAGCCCGTCAGCGGGCCATGCCGGGGAGCTGTTTTTT
15 | TRBD1 | TRBJ1-1 | . | TRBV5-1 | CASSSGQPANTEAFF | TGCGCCAGCAGCTCGGGACAGCCAGCGAACACTGAAGCTTTCTTT
13 | . | TRBJ2-1 | . | TRBV10-3 | CATAPESRGTQFF | TGTGCCACTGCCCCCGAATCAAGGGGTACGCAGTTCTTC
16 | TRBD2 | TRBJ2-1 | few | TRBV7-6 | CASSFGMTSGYNEQFF | TGTGCCAGCAGCTTCGGTATGACTAGCGGGTACAATGAGCAGTTCTTC
22 | TRBD2 | TRBJ2-3 | . | TRBV5-1 | CASSSLGGGRAASGPVTDTQYF | TGCGCCAGCAGCTCGCTTGGTGGAGGTAGAGCGGCTAGCGGTCCCGTCACAGATACGCAGTATTTT
14 | . | TRBJ2-5 | few | TRBV10-3 | CAISGSNQQETQYF | TGTGCCATCAGTGGTTCGAATCAACAAGAGACCCAGTACTTC
19 | TRBD2 | TRBJ2-5 | . | TRBV3-1 | CASSQPLTSGRAVGETQYF | TGTGCCAGCAGCCAGCCCCTGACTAGCGGGAGGGCGGTCGGCGAGACCCAGTACTTC
16 | TRBD2 | TRBJ2-3 | . | TRBV20-1 | CSAGVSGGKRTDTQYF | TGCAGTGCTGGGGTGAGCGGGGGGAAACGCACAGATACGCAGTATTTT
13 | . | TRBJ2-7 | . | TRBV11-1 | CASSLAFVYEQYF | TGTGCCAGCAGCTTAGCGTTCGTGTACGAGCAGTACTTC
15 | TRBD1 | TRBJ2-2 | many | TRBV11-2 | CASSYRGRDTGELFF | TGTGCCAGCAGCTACAGGGGCAGGGATACCGGGGAGCTGTTTTTT
13 | . | TRBJ1-2 | few | TRBV11-2 | CASSSGGLEGYTF | TGTGCCAGCAGCTCGGGGGGGCTTGAGGGCTACACCTTC
12 | . | TRBJ2-2 | many | TRBV29-1 | CSVELSGGELFF | TGCAGCGTTGAGCTATCCGGGGGGGAGCTGTTTTTT
15 | . | TRBJ2-5 | . | TRBV7-9 | CASSLRREITETQYF | TGTGCCAGCAGCTTACGGAGGGAGATCACGGAGACCCAGTACTTC
16 | . | TRBJ2-7 | . | TRBV4-1 | CASSQDQKGYYYEQYF | TGCGCCAGCAGCCAAGATCAGAAAGGCTACTACTACGAGCAGTACTTC
17 | . | TRBJ1-5 | . | TRBV5-6 | CASSLAWGADWNQPQHF | TGTGCCAGCAGCTTGGCATGGGGCGCGGATTGGAATCAGCCCCAGCATTTT
16 | . | TRBJ2-5 | . | TRBV5-1 | CASSLGSSGVQETQYF | TGCGCCAGCAGCTTGGGGTCAAGTGGGGTCCAAGAGACCCAGTACTTC
10 | . | TRBJ2-5 | many | TRBV7-9 | CASTGVTQYF | TGTGCCAGCACGGGGGTGACCCAGTACTTC
15 | . | TRBJ1-1 | . | TRBV5-8 | CASSPGPFRNTEAFF | TGTGCCAGCAGCCCGGGACCTTTCAGGAACACTGAAGCTTTCTTT
16 | TRBD2 | TRBJ2-1 | . | TRBV4-1 | CASSLPREVNKIEQFF | TGCGCCAGCAGCCTCCCCCGGGAGGTTAATAAGATCGAGCAGTTCTTC